This TCR beta chain was sequenced for a study of blood T cell repertoires in COVID-19. The overall study: Sites in the United States, Italy and Spain provided acute and convalescent COVID-19 samples. PBMCs, B-cell-depleted T cells, or T cells provided the cDNA or gDNA that made up the material.

The CDR3 extends over 17 amino acids. The germline V gene has CDR1 SGHAT and CDR2 FQNNGV. V dropped 5 bases and J dropped 6 bases, with 24 bases sitting between them. Across 20 to 25 US areas, participants ranged in age from about 18 to 100 years. Profiling relied on immunoSEQ multiplex PCR, and the TCRdb table lists in-frame clones only, not all of them. The table records a few hundred thousand clones, approximately 90% of them present only once. The chain employs TRBV11-2 and TRBJ2-3; possible D gene TRBD2, 5 bases. The receptor comes from a woman in her forties or fifties who had recovered from COVID-19. Material for sequencing was PBMCs or T cells enriched from blood (not recorded which). CDR3 nucleotides: TGTGCCAGCAGCGGACGTGGCGGGCGCATGTTTGGGGATACGCAGTATTTT. Its translation is CASSGRGGRMFGDTQYF.